The 3 T cell receptor beta chains below come from one sample, sequenced in a study of TIL therapy for anti-PD-1-resistant metastatic lung cancer. Specified time point: pre-treatment sample, taken before nivolumab and TIL therapy. Sequencing used immunoSEQ v3. This table comes from immunoSEQ multiplex PCR, and its TCRdb copy is limited to in-frame clones, with some not included. The sample holds some 43,000 clones; 79% are singletons and the top ten take more than 12%. The specimen was blood, collected at baseline. The receptors stem from a man between 65 and 85 years old with non-small cell lung cancer.

CDR3 residues: CAISERAGNTIYF. CDR3 in DNA: TGTGCCATCAGTGAGAGAGCAGGGAACACCATATATTTT. The chain employs TRBV10-3 and TRBJ1-3, with D tentatively TRBD1 (5 bases). This CDR3 is 13 amino acids long. Trimming pared 2 bases from V and 7 bases from J, leaving 9 bases between. From germline, CDR1 is ENHRY and CDR2 SYGVKD.

This chain uses TRBV10-1 with TRBJ1-1; TRBD1 agrees at 11 bases. V lost 2 bases to trimming and J lost 1 base; unmatched junction nucleotides: 9. The V gene's germline CDR1 is WNHNN and CDR2 SYGVQD (reference sequence). The CDR3 has 18 residues. The CDR3 reads CASSEESPDRGRNTEAFF. As DNA, the CDR3 is TGCGCCAGCAGTGAGGAGTCCCCGGACAGGGGGCGGAACACTGAAGCTTTCTTT.

The chain couples TRBV19 to TRBJ2-7; the D gene is possibly TRBD1 (6 bases). This CDR3 is 16 amino acids long. With 0 bases removed from V and 5 bases from J, the gap between germline ends came to 17 bases. Germline lookup yields CDR1 LNHDA and CDR2 SQIVND (reference sequence). The CDR3 sequence: CASSIDVTGLANEQYF. In nucleotides, the CDR3 is TGTGCCAGTAGTATAGATGTTACAGGGCTGGCTAACGAGCAGTACTTC.